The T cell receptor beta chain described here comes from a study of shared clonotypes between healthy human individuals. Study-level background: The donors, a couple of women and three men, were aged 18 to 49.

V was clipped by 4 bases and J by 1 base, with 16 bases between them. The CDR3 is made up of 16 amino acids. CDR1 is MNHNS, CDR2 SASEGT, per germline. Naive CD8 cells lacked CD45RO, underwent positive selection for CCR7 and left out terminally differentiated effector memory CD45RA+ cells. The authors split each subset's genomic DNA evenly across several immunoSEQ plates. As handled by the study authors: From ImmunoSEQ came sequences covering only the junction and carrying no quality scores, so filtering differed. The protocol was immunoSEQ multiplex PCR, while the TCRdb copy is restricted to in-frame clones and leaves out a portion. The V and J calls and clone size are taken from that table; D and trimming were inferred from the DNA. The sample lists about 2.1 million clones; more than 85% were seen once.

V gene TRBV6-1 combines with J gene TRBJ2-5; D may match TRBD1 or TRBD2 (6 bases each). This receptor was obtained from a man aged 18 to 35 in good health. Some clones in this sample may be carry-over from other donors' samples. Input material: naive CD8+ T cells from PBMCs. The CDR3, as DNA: TGTGCCAGCAGTGGGGGGGCGTGGCGGATCCAAGAGACCCAGTACTTC. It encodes CASSGGAWRIQETQYF.